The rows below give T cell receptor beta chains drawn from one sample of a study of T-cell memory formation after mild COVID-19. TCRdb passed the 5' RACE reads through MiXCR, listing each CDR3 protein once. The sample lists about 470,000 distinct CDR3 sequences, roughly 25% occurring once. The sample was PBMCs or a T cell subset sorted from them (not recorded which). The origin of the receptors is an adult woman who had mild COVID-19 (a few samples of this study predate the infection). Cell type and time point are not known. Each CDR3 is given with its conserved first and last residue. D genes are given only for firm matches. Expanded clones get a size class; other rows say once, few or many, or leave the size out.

CASSLAPVVTKNIQYF,TGTGCCAGCAGCTTGGCCCCCGTCGTGACCAAAAACATTCAGTACTTC,TRBV5-4,TRBJ2-4,NA,16,few
CASTYRLTNYGYTF,TGTGCCAGTACATACAGGCTTACTAACTATGGCTACACCTTC,TRBV5-5,TRBJ1-2,NA,14,NA
CASSQEEGNTGELFF,TGCGCCAGCAGCCAAGAGGAAGGAAACACCGGGGAGCTGTTTTTT,TRBV4-3,TRBJ2-2,NA,15,many
CASSHPGLIYEQYF,TGTGCCAGCAGCCACCCCGGACTCATTTACGAGCAGTACTTC,TRBV3-1,TRBJ2-7,NA,14,NA
CASTSRLVETQYF,TGTGCCAGCACCTCGAGACTAGTAGAGACCCAGTACTTC,TRBV12-3/TRBV12-4,TRBJ2-5,NA,13,few
CASSDLSGSFEQYF,TGTGCCAGCAGCGATTTAAGCGGGAGCTTCGAGCAGTACTTC,TRBV11-2,TRBJ2-7,TRBD2,14,NA
CASSPGTFSIGEQFF,TGTGCCAGCAGCCCTGGGACATTCTCGATCGGAGAGCAGTTCTTC,TRBV3-1,TRBJ2-1,NA,15,NA
CASSHLPGPGYEQYF,TGCGCCAGCAGCCACTTGCCTGGGCCCGGCTACGAGCAGTACTTC,TRBV5-1,TRBJ2-7,NA,15,NA
CASSLGGLGGETQYF,TGTGCCAGCAGTTTAGGTGGCCTAGGTGGGGAGACCCAGTACTTC,TRBV12-3/TRBV12-4,TRBJ2-5,NA,15,NA
CSARDPMAAGGQFF,TGCAGTGCTAGGGATCCGATGGCGGCCGGGGGGCAGTTCTTC,TRBV20-1,TRBJ2-1,NA,14,few
CASSYQGTGGTYGYTF,TGTGCCAGCAGTTACCAGGGGACAGGGGGCACCTATGGCTACACCTTC,TRBV6-5,TRBJ1-2,TRBD1,16,NA
CASSLILAEGNEQFF,TGTGCCAGCAGCTTAATTCTAGCGGAAGGCAATGAGCAGTTCTTC,TRBV7-3,TRBJ2-1,TRBD2,15,NA
CASSFVDSGQPQHF,TGTGCCAGCAGCTTCGTAGACAGCGGTCAGCCCCAGCATTTT,TRBV7-2,TRBJ1-5,NA,14,NA
CASSGSGTNGYTF,TGTGCCAGCAGTGGGAGCGGGACCAATGGCTACACCTTC,TRBV2,TRBJ1-2,NA,13,NA
CASSVADRAASYSPLHF,TGTGCCAGCAGCGTAGCTGACAGGGCTGCCTCCTATTCACCCCTCCACTTT,TRBV9,TRBJ1-6,TRBD1,17,NA
CASSIVGHVKGRNQPQHF,TGTGCCAGTAGTATTGTGGGACACGTAAAAGGTCGCAATCAGCCCCAGCATTTT,TRBV19,TRBJ1-5,NA,18,NA
CASSTPVMPQHF,TGTGCCAGCAGTACGCCGGTGATGCCCCAGCATTTT,TRBV6-2/TRBV6-3,TRBJ1-5,NA,12,few
CASSSPDRGRQQFF,TGTGCCAGCAGCTCTCCGGACAGGGGGCGCCAGCAGTTCTTC,TRBV7-2,TRBJ2-1,TRBD1,14,NA
CASSLNQKGEQFF,TGTGCCAGCAGTCTCAATCAAAAGGGTGAGCAGTTCTTC,TRBV7-8,TRBJ2-1,NA,13,few
CAIRASSSSYEQYF,TGTGCCATCAGGGCCAGCAGTTCAAGTTACGAGCAGTACTTC,TRBV10-3,TRBJ2-7,NA,14,NA
CTSSQVFCSRTRRFAYEQYF,TGCACCAGCAGCCAAGTCTTCTGTTCGAGGACTAGACGGTTCGCCTACGAGCAGTACTTC,TRBV1,TRBJ2-7,NA,20,NA
CAWSFGTGGGETQYF,TGTGCCTGGAGCTTCGGGACAGGGGGGGGTGAGACCCAGTACTTC,TRBV30,TRBJ2-5,TRBD1,15,few
CASSYSPPRQFF,TGTGCCAGCAGTTACTCTCCCCCCCGGCAGTTCTTC,TRBV6-2/TRBV6-3,TRBJ2-1,NA,12,few
CASSSYGMAGGAGTQYF,TGTGCCAGCAGCTCGTACGGGATGGCGGGGGGGGCCGGTACCCAGTACTTC,TRBV7-8,TRBJ2-5,TRBD2,17,few
CASSLDASGRPSSTDTQYF,TGCGCCAGCAGCTTGGATGCTAGCGGGAGACCCTCTAGCACAGATACGCAGTATTTT,TRBV5-1,TRBJ2-3,TRBD2,19,many
CASSQEFTTYEQYF,TGCGCCAGCAGCCAAGAGTTCACGACCTACGAGCAGTACTTC,TRBV4-1,TRBJ2-7,NA,14,NA
CASSRSASGVYNEQFF,TGTGCCTCGAGTCGGAGTGCTAGCGGAGTTTACAATGAGCAGTTCTTC,TRBV30,TRBJ2-1,TRBD2,16,NA
CASPKEWDGRWLDTQYF,TGTGCCAGCCCGAAGGAGTGGGACGGACGATGGTTAGATACGCAGTATTTT,TRBV6-1,TRBJ2-3,NA,17,NA
CSVVTGFNTGELFF,TGCAGCGTTGTGACAGGGTTTAACACCGGGGAGCTGTTTTTT,TRBV29-1,TRBJ2-2,TRBD1,14,few